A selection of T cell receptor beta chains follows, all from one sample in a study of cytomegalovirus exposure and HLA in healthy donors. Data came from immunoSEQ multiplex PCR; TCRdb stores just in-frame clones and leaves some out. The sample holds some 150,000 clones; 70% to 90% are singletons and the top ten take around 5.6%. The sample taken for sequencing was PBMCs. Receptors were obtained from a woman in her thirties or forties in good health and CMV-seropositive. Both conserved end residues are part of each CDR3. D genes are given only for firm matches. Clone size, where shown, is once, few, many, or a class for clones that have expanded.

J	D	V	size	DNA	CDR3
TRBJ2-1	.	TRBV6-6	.	TGTGCCAGCCGTCGGGGGGCTGATGAGCAGTTCTTC	CASRRGADEQFF
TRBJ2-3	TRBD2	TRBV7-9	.	TGTGCCAGCAGCTCGGGGGGGTGGGTAGGCGCAGATACGCAGTATTTT	CASSSGGWVGADTQYF
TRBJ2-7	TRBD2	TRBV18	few	TGTGCCAGCTCACCTATCCGGACTAGCGGATTCTACGAGCAGTACTTC	CASSPIRTSGFYEQYF
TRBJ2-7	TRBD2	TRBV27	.	TGTGCCAGCAGACTGGCTAGCGGAACCTACGAGCAGTACTTC	CASRLASGTYEQYF
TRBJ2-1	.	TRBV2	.	TGTGCCAGCAAGGAGAATGAGCAGTTCTTC	CASKENEQFF
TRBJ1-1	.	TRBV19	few	TGTGCCAGTAGTACCCGTTTAGGACAGATGATCATGAACACTGAAGCTTTCTTT	CASSTRLGQMIMNTEAFF
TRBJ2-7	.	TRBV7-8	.	TGTGCCAGCAGCTTAGGGTCTATGGGGCGCGCAAACGAGCAGTACTTC	CASSLGSMGRANEQYF
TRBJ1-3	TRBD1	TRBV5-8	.	TGTGCCAGCAGCCTATCCGGGACAGGGGGAACTGGGCTATATTTT	CASSLSGTGGTGLYF
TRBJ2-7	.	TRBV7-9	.	TGTGCCAGCAGCTTAGTTACCGCCAGCTCCTACGAGCAGTACTTC	CASSLVTASSYEQYF
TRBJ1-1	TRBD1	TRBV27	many	TGTGCCAGCAGTTTATCTATAAGACAGGGTGGTCTGGACACTGAAGCTTTCTTT	CASSLSIRQGGLDTEAFF
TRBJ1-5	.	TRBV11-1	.	TGTGCCAGCAGCTTTCGGGAAAATCAGCCCCAGCATTTT	CASSFRENQPQHF
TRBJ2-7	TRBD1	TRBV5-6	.	TGTGCCAGCAGCTTGGTTGGGACAGGGGGATACGAGCAGTACTTC	CASSLVGTGGYEQYF
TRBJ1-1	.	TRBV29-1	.	TGCAGCTTTGAGGGCGGGGCGCGAACTGAAGCTTTCTTT	CSFEGGARTEAFF
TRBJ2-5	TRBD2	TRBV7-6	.	TGTGCCAGCAATTCCGCCGCTAGCGGCCAAGAGACCCAGTACTTC	CASNSAASGQETQYF
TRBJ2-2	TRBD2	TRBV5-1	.	TGCGCCAGCAGGAGAAAACCGGGACTAGCGGATACCGGGGAGCTGTTTTTT	CASRRKPGLADTGELFF
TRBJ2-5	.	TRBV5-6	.	TGTGCCAGCAGCTTGAGTCCGGGAAAGGAGACCCAGTACTTC	CASSLSPGKETQYF
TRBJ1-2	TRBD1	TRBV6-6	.	TGTGCCAGCAGTCCTTCTGACAGGGCTGGCTACACCTTC	CASSPSDRAGYTF
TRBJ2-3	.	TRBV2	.	TGTGCCAGCAGTGAAGCGCTCCCCATTAGAGGGTCTAGCACAGATACGCAGTATTTT	CASSEALPIRGSSTDTQYF
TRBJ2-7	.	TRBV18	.	TGTGCCAGCTCACCTACCGGGAAGGAATCTAGCGCGGGTCAGTACTTC	CASSPTGKESSAGQYF
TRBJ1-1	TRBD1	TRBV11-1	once	TGTGCCAGCAGCTTAAGTAGGACAGGGTCCCCTGAAGCTTTCTTT	CASSLSRTGSPEAFF
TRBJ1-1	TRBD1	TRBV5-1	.	TGCGCCAGCAGCCGCGGACAGGATTTCACTGAAGCTTTCTTT	CASSRGQDFTEAFF
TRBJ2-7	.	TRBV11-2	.	TGTGCCAGCAGCTTAGACCGGAGCTCCTACGAGCAGTACTTC	CASSLDRSSYEQYF
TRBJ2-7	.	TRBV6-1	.	TGTGCCAGCAGTGAAGGAAGCGGGCCCTCCTACGAGCAGTACTTC	CASSEGSGPSYEQYF
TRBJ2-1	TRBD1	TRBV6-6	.	TGTGCCAGCAGTTATTCCCGGGACAGGGGGTATGAGCAGTTCTTC	CASSYSRDRGYEQFF